Listed below are T cell receptor beta chains from one sample, sequenced in a study of blood T cell repertoires in COVID-19. The data were produced by immunoSEQ multiplex PCR, yet TCRdb's version contains in-frame clones alone and is incomplete. The sample records 150,000 to 200,000 clones, about three quarters being singletons. The source material was peripheral blood. The receptors originated from a man in his 70s with acute or convalescent COVID-19. CDR3s include the opening cysteine and the closing phenylalanine or tryptophan.

J | V | CDR3
TRBJ2-7 | TRBV5-4 | CASSLAGQGTYEQYF
TRBJ2-5 | TRBV6-5 | CASRGVQETQYF
TRBJ2-1 | TRBV6-5 | CASRGGWNEQFF
TRBJ2-3 | TRBV2 | CASSERGPVDTQYF
TRBJ2-5 | TRBV19 | CASSSWTGNTQYF
TRBJ2-6 | TRBV20-1 | CSASDDSYSGANVLTF
TRBJ2-1 | TRBV5-1 | CASSLSTNNEQFF
TRBJ1-5 | TRBV6-5 | CASRGTGMGNQPQHF
TRBJ2-4 | TRBV9 | CASSRDLAMAGDIQYF
TRBJ2-1 | TRBV7-3 | CASSLTGLAGGDEQFF
TRBJ2-5 | TRBV27 | CASSLGGSKETQYF
TRBJ1-1 | TRBV23-1 | CASSQSGHNRNTEAFF